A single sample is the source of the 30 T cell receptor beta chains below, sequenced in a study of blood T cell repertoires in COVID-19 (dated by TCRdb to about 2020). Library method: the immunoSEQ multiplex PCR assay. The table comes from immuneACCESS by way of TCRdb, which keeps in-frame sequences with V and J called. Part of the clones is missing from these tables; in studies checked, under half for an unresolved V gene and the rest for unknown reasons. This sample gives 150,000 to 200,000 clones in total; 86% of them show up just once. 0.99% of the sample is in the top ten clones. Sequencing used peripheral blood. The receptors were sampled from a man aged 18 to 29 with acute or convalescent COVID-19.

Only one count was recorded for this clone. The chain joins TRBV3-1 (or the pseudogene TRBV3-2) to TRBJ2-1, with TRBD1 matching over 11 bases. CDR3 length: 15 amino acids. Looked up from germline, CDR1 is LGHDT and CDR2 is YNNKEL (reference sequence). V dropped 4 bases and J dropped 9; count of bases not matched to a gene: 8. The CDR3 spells CASSLGQGASGEQFF. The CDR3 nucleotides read TGTGCCAGCAGCCTCGGACAGGGGGCGTCGGGTGAGCAGTTCTTC.

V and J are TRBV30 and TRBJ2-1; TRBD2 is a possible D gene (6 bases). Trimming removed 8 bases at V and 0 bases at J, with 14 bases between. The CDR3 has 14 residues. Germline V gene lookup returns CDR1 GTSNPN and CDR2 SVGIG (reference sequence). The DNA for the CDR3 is TGTGCCAGATTACAGGAGGGCTCCTACAATGAGCAGTTCTTC. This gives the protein CARLQEGSYNEQFF.

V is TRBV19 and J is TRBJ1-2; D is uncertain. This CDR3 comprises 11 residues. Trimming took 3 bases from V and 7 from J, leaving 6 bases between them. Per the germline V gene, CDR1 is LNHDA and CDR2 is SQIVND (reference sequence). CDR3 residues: CASSIGGGYTF. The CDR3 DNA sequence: TGTGCCAGTAGTATCGGAGGTGGCTACACCTTC.

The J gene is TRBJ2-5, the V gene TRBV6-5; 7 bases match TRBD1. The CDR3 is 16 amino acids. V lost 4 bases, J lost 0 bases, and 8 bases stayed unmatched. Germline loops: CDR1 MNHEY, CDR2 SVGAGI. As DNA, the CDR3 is TGTGCCAGCAGTTCCTCCGGGACAGTGTACCAAGAGACCCAGTACTTC. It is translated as CASSSSGTVYQETQYF.

This CDR3 reads CAWSGRGKQPQHF. The CDR3 nucleotides are TGTGCCTGGAGCGGTAGGGGGAAACAGCCCCAGCATTTT. The genes are TRBV30 and TRBJ1-5; perhaps TRBD1 as D (6 bases). Germline V gene lookup returns CDR1 GTSNPN and CDR2 SVGIG (reference sequence). Trimming removed 3 bases at V and 7 bases at J, with 13 bases between. CDR3 length equals 13 residues.

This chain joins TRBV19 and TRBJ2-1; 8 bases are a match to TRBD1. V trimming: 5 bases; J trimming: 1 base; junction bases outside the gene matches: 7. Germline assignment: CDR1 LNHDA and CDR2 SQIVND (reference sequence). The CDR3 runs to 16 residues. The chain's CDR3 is CASSWSYRGSYNEQFF. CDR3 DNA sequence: TGTGCCAGTAGTTGGTCGTACAGGGGGTCCTACAATGAGCAGTTCTTC.

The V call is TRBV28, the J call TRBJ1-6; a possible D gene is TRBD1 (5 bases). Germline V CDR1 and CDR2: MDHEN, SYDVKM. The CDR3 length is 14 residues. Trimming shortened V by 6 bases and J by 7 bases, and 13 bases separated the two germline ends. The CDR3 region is CASSPPDRNSPLHF. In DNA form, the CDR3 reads TGTGCCAGCAGCCCCCCCGACAGAAATTCACCCCTCCACTTT.

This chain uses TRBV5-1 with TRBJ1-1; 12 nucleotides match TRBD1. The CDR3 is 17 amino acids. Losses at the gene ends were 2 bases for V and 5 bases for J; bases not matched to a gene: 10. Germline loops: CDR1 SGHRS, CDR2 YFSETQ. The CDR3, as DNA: TGCGCCAGCAGCTTAGCCGGGACAGGGGGCGTGGAGACTGAAGCTTTCTTT. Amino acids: CASSLAGTGGVETEAFF.

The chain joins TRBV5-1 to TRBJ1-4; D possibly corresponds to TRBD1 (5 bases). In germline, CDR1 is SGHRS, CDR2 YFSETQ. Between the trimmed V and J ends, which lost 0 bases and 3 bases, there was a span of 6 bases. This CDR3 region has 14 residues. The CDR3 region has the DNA TGCGCCAGCAGCTTGGGACAGTCTAATGAAAAACTGTTTTTT. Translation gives CASSLGQSNEKLFF.

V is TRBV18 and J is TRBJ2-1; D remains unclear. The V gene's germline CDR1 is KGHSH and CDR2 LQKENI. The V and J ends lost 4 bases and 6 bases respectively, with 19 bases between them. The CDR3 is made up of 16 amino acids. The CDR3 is CASSQKNVGSPNEQFF. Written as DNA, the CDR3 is TGTGCCAGCTCACAAAAAAATGTCGGGTCCCCCAATGAGCAGTTCTTC.

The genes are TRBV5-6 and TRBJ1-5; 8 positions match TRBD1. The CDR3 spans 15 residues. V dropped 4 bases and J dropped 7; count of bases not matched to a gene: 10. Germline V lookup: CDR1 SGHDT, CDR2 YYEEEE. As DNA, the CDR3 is TGTGCCAGCAGCCTCGGACAGGGTCGGATGCAGCCCCAGCATTTT. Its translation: CASSLGQGRMQPQHF.

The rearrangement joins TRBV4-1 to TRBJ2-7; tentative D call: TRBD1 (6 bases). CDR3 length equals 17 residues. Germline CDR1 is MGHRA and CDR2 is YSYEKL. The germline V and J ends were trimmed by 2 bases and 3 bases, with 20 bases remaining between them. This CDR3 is CASSQPTKTGINYEQYF. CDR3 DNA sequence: TGCGCCAGCAGCCAACCCACCAAGACAGGAATCAACTACGAGCAGTACTTC.

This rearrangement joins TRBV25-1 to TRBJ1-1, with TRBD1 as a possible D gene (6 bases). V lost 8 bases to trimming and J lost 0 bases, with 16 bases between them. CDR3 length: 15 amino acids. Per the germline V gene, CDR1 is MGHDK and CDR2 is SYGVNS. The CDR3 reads CASGGGGAMNTEAFF. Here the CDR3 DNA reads TGTGCCAGCGGAGGTGGGGGCGCGATGAACACTGAAGCTTTCTTT.

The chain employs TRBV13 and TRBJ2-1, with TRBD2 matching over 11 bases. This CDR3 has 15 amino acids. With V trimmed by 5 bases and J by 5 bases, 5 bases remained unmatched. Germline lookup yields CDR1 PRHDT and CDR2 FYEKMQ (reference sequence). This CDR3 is CASSTGLAANNEQFF. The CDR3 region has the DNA TGTGCCAGCAGCACGGGACTAGCGGCTAACAATGAGCAGTTCTTC.

The CDR3 region is CASSPPSLAGGRDTQYF. CDR3 in DNA: TGTGCCAGCTCACCACCTTCCCTAGCGGGGGGGAGAGATACGCAGTATTTT. This rearrangement joins TRBV18 to TRBJ2-3, with 12 nucleotides matching TRBD2. Germline V gives CDR1 KGHSH, CDR2 LQKENI. The junction had 6 bases not matched to a gene; V was cut back by 0 bases and J by 5 bases. The CDR3 extends over 17 amino acids.

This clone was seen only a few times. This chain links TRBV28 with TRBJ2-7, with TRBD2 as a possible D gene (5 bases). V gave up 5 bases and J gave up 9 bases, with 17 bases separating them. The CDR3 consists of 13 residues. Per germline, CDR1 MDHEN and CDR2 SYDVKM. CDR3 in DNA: TGTGCCAGCAGTAGGCCCATGGCCCGGGGGCAGTACGTC. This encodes CASSRPMARGQYV.

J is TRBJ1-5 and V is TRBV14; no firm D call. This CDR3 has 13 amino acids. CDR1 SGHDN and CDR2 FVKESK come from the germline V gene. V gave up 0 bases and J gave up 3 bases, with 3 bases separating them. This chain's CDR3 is CASSQDLNQPQHF. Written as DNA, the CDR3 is TGTGCCAGCAGCCAAGACCTCAATCAGCCCCAGCATTTT.

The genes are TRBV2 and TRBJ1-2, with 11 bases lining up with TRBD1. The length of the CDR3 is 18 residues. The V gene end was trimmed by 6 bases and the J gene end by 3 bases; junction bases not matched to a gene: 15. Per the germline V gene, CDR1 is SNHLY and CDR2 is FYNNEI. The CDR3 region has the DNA TGTGCCAGCAGCGGCTCATTGGACAGGGGGCGCCGTGACTATGGCTACACCTTC. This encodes CASSGSLDRGRRDYGYTF.

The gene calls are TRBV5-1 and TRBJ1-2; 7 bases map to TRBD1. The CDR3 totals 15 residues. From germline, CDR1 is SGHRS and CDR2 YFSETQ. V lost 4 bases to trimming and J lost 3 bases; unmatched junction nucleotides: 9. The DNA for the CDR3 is TGCGCCAGCAGCCACACCTCCGGGACAGACTATGGCTACACCTTC. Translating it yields CASSHTSGTDYGYTF.

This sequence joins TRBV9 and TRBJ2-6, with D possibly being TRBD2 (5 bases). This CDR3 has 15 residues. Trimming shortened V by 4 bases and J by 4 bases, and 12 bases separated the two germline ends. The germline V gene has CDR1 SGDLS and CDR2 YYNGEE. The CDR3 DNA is TGTGCCAGCAGCCCCCGGGGTGCGGGGGCCAACGTCCTGACTTTC. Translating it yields CASSPRGAGANVLTF.

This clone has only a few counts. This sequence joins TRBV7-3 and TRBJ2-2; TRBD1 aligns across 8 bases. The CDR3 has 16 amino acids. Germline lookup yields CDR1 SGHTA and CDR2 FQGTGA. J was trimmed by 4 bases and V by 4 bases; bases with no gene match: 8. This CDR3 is CASSSGQVKTTGELFF. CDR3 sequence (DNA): TGTGCCAGCAGCTCGGGACAGGTTAAGACCACCGGGGAGCTGTTTTTT. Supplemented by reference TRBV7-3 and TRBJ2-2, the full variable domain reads GAGVSQTPSNKVTEKGKYVELRCDPISGHTALYWYRQSLGQGPEFLIYFQGTGAADDSGLPNDRFFAVRPEGSVSTLKIQRTERGDSAVYLCASSSGQVKTTGELFFGEGSRLTVL.

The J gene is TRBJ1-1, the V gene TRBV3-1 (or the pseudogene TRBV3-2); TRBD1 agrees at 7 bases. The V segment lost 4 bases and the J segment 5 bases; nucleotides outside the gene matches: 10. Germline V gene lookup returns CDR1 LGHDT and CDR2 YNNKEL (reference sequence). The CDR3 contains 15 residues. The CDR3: CASSRRDRGGTEAFF. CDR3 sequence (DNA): TGTGCCAGCAGCCGCCGGGACAGAGGAGGGACTGAAGCTTTCTTT.

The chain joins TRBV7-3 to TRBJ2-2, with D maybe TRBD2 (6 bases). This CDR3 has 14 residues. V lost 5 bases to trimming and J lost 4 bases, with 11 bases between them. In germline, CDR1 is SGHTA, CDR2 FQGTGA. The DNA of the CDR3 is TGTGCCAGCAGCCTCCAGACTAGCACCGGGGAGCTGTTTTTT. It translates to CASSLQTSTGELFF.

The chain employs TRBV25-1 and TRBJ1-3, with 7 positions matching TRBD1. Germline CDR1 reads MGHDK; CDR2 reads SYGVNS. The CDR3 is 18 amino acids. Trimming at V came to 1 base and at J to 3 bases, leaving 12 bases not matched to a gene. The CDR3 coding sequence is TGTGCCAGCAGTGAATCCTACGCCGGGACAGTTGGTGGAAACACCATATATTTT. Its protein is CASSESYAGTVGGNTIYF.

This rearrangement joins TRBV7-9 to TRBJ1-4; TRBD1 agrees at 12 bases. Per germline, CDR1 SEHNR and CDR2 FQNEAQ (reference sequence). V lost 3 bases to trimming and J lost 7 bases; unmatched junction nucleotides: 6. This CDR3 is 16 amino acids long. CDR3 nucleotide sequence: TGTGCCAGCAGCTTTGGGACAGGGGGCCGTGGTGAAAAACTGTTTTTT. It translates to CASSFGTGGRGEKLFF.

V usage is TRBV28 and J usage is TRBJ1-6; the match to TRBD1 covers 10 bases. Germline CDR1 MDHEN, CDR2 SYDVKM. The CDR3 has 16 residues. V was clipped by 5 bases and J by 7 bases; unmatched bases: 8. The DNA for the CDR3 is TGTGCCAGCAGTCGACCTCAGACAGGGGGCAATTCACCCCTCCACTTT. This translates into CASSRPQTGGNSPLHF.

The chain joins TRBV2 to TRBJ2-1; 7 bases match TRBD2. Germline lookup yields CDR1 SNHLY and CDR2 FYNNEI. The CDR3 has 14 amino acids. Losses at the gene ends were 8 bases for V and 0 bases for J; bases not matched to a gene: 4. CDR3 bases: TGTGCCAGCTTAAGGGAGGGCTCCTACAATGAGCAGTTCTTC. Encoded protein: CASLREGSYNEQFF.

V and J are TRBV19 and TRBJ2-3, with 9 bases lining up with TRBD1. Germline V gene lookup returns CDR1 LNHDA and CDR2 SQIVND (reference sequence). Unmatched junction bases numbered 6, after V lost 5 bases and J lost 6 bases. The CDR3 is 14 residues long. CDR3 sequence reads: CASSQTGGMDTQYF. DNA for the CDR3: TGTGCCAGTAGTCAGACAGGGGGTATGGATACGCAGTATTTT.

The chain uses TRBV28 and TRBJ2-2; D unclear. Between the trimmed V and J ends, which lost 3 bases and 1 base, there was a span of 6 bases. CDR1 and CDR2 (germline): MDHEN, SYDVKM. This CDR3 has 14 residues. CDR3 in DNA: TGTGCCAGCAGTTTGAGGCAGAACACCGGGGAGCTGTTTTTT. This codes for CASSLRQNTGELFF.

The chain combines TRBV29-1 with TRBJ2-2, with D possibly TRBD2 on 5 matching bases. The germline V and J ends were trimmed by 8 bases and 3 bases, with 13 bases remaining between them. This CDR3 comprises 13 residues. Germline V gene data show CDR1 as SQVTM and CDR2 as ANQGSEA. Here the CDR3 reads CSMRTSHTGELFF. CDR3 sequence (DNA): TGCAGCATGAGGACTTCACACACCGGGGAGCTGTTTTTT.